A single sample gave rise to the 19 T cell receptor beta chains below, sequenced in a study of cytomegalovirus exposure and HLA in healthy donors. Primers: 60 Vbeta forward and 13 Jbeta reverse. TCRdb's table, derived via immunoSEQ multiplex PCR, lists solely in-frame clones and lacks some. Of more than 85,000 clones listed, 60% to 85% are singletons. Sequences were obtained from PBMCs. These receptors all stem from a man aged 40-50 years in good health and CMV-seronegative.

V is TRBV30 and J is TRBJ2-7; weak D call: TRBD2 (5 bases). Germline-derived CDR1 and CDR2 are GTSNPN and SVGIG (reference sequence). The ends were cut back, 2 bases at V and 2 bases at J, with 13 bases in the middle. The CDR3 is 14 amino acids. In DNA, the CDR3 is TGTGCCTGGAGTATAAGAGGAGCGGCCTACGAGCAGTACTTC. It is translated as CAWSIRGAAYEQYF.

V is TRBV18 and J is TRBJ1-3; 8 nucleotides align to TRBD1. Looked up from germline, CDR1 is KGHSH and CDR2 is LQKENI. The CDR3 runs 15 residues. The V and J ends lost 3 bases and 3 bases, in that order; junction bases with no gene match: 4. In DNA form, the CDR3 reads TGTGCCAGCTCACCCGACAGGGGAGGTGGAAACACCATATATTTT. Its translation: CASSPDRGGGNTIYF.

The table lists this clone with a count of one. The rearrangement joins TRBV5-4 to TRBJ1-2, with TRBD1 matching over 7 bases. The V and J ends lost 3 bases and 2 bases, in that order; junction bases with no gene match: 13. Germline V gives CDR1 SGHNT, CDR2 YYREEE (reference sequence). The CDR3 is 17 amino acids. CDR3: CASSSRTGQFRNYGYTF. In nucleotides, the CDR3 is TGTGCCAGCAGCTCTCGGACAGGCCAATTTCGAAACTATGGCTACACCTTC. Full variable domain (outside the CDR3, taken from reference TRBV5-4 and TRBJ1-2): ETGVTQSPTHLIKTRGQQVTLRCSSQSGHNTVSWYQQALGQGPQFIFQYYREEENGRGNFPPRFSGLQFPNYSSELNVNALELDDSALYLCASSSRTGQFRNYGYTFGSGTRLTVV.

The gene calls are TRBV25-1 and TRBJ2-1; 11 positions agree with TRBD2. Germline assignment: CDR1 MGHDK and CDR2 SYGVNS. Germline trimming cut 8 bases from V and 10 bases from J; bases unmatched to any gene: 13. CDR3 length equals 15 residues. The CDR3 region is CASSQLAGVAPEQFF. In nucleotides, the CDR3 is TGTGCCAGCTCTCAACTAGCGGGAGTCGCCCCGGAGCAGTTCTTC.

Details on this clone: A read error may produce the germline difference seen at one junction end. The chain combines TRBV6-1 with TRBJ2-7; 10 nucleotides align to TRBD1. Germline V gene sequence: CDR1 MNHNS, CDR2 SASEGT. CDR3 length: 15 residues. CDR3 region: CASILGGTGAYEQHF. In DNA, the CDR3 is TGTGCCAGCATCTTAGGGGGGACAGGGGCCTACGAGCAGCACTTC.

In the case of this clone: This sample also contains other DNA sequences that code for the same CDR3. The chain carries TRBV27 and TRBJ1-1, with D uncertain. Trimming took off 3 bases at V and 1 base at J, with 6 bases between the two ends. In germline, CDR1 is MNHEY, CDR2 SMNVEV (reference sequence). The CDR3 loop spans 13 amino acids. Written as DNA, the CDR3 is TGTGCCAGCAGTTTCGGCGGGAACACTGAAGCTTTCTTT. This sequence encodes CASSFGGNTEAFF.

The chain couples TRBV19 to TRBJ2-2, with 13 bases that match TRBD2. Germline CDR1 and CDR2: LNHDA and SQIVND (reference sequence). Germline trimming cut 10 bases from V and 1 base from J; bases unmatched to any gene: 3. The CDR3 runs to 15 residues. CDR3 coding DNA: TGTGCCACCGGGACTAGCGGGGTGAACACCGGGGAGCTGTTTTTT. It translates to CATGTSGVNTGELFF. Filled out from reference TRBV19 and TRBJ2-2, the complete variable domain reads DGGITQSPKYLFRKEGQNVTLSCEQNLNHDAMYWYRQDPGQGLRLIYYSQIVNDFQKGDIAEGYSVSREKKESFPLTVTSAQKNPTAFYLCATGTSGVNTGELFFGEGSRLTVL.

J is TRBJ1-1 and V is TRBV5-1; 9 bases match TRBD1. The CDR3 is made up of 16 amino acids. In germline, CDR1 is SGHRS, CDR2 YFSETQ. V trimming: 0 bases; J trimming: 3 bases; junction bases outside the gene matches: 6. CDR3 bases: TGCGCCAGCAGCTTGGCGGACAGGGGAAGACACACTGAAGCTTTCTTT. Encoded protein: CASSLADRGRHTEAFF.

This clone was detected once. This sequence joins TRBV10-3 and TRBJ2-5; D is unresolved. Trimming pared 5 bases from V and 5 bases from J, leaving 12 bases between. CDR1 is ENHRY, CDR2 SYGVKD, per germline. The CDR3 consists of 13 residues. Here the CDR3 reads CAISSRLLETQYF. In nucleotides, the CDR3 is TGTGCCATCAGTTCGAGATTGTTGGAGACCCAGTACTTC.

The J gene is TRBJ2-2, the V gene TRBV10-3; D ambiguous. This CDR3 spans 11 amino acids. Germline loops: CDR1 ENHRY, CDR2 SYGVKD. Trimming removed 4 bases at V and 7 bases at J, with 4 bases between. The CDR3 loop is CAISGSGELFF. Here the CDR3 DNA reads TGTGCCATCAGTGGTAGCGGGGAGCTGTTTTTT.

The chain recombines TRBV11-3 with TRBJ2-7; the match to TRBD1 covers 8 bases. J gave up 4 bases and V 3 bases, and 5 bases lay outside the gene matches. The CDR3 consists of 14 residues. Germline V gives CDR1 SGHNT, CDR2 YENEEA. Here the CDR3 reads CASSFAGGSYEQYF. CDR3 DNA: TGTGCCAGCAGCTTCGCAGGGGGCTCATACGAGCAGTACTTC.

The CDR3, as DNA: TGTGCCCGCGATGGGGACAGGGGGGTCGGCTACACCTTC. This gives the protein CARDGDRGVGYTF. This sequence joins TRBV2 and TRBJ1-2; TRBD1 matches at 11 bases. The CDR3 covers 13 residues. Germline lookup yields CDR1 SNHLY and CDR2 FYNNEI. V trimming: 11 bases; J trimming: 8 bases; junction bases outside the gene matches: 10.

The chain links TRBV11-3 to TRBJ2-7, with D uncertain. CDR3 size: 15 residues. Germline V lookup: CDR1 SGHNT, CDR2 YENEEA. The germline V and J ends were trimmed by 3 bases and 2 bases, with 14 bases remaining between them. Here the CDR3 reads CASSFSAGPAYEQYF. The CDR3 nucleotides are TGTGCCAGCAGCTTTTCGGCAGGTCCGGCCTACGAGCAGTACTTC.

The rearrangement joins TRBV5-6 to TRBJ1-6; 7 bases align to TRBD1. V shed 0 bases, J shed 6 bases, and the junction held 6 bases outside the gene matches. Germline V lookup: CDR1 SGHDT, CDR2 YYEEEE. The CDR3 totals 16 residues. CDR3 region: CASSLGGGRRNSPLHF. CDR3 bases: TGTGCCAGCAGCTTGGGAGGGGGCAGGCGTAATTCACCCCTCCACTTT. Full variable domain (missing parts from reference TRBV5-6 and TRBJ1-6): DAGVTQSPTHLIKTRGQQVTLRCSPKSGHDTVSWYQQALGQGPQFIFQYYEEEERQRGNFPDRFSGHQFPNYSSELNVNALLLGDSALYLCASSLGGGRRNSPLHFGNGTRLTVT.

V usage is TRBV5-1 and J usage is TRBJ1-4; weak D call: TRBD1 (5 bases). The CDR3 extends over 14 amino acids. Germline CDR1 SGHRS, CDR2 YFSETQ. Between the trimmed V and J ends, which lost 1 base and 4 bases, there was a span of 8 bases. This CDR3 reads CASSLLGGNEKLFF. CDR3 DNA: TGCGCCAGCAGCTTGCTCGGGGGTAATGAAAAACTGTTTTTT. The entire variable domain, with the rest obtained from reference TRBV5-1 and TRBJ1-4, is as follows: KAGVTQTPRYLIKTRGQQVTLSCSPISGHRSVSWYQQTPGQGLQFLFEYFSETQRNKGNFPGRFSGRQFSNSRSEMNVSTLELGDSALYLCASSLLGGNEKLFFGSGTQLSVL.

This clone was found a few times. The chain is built from TRBV29-1 and TRBJ1-2, with D hard to call. CDR1 SQVTM and CDR2 ANQGSEA come from the germline V gene. The CDR3 is 12 amino acids. Deletions cut 4 bases from V and 3 bases from J, with 9 bases between. CDR3 nucleotide sequence: TGCAGCGTTGGGCAGGCTTACTATGGCTACACCTTC. This encodes CSVGQAYYGYTF.

The V call is TRBV6-5, the J call TRBJ1-5; D is possibly TRBD1 (6 bases). V gave up 6 bases and J gave up 1 base, with 13 bases separating them. CDR3 length: 15 amino acids. Per germline, CDR1 MNHEY and CDR2 SVGAGI. CDR3 DNA: TGTGCCAGCAGAGGGGGGGGTATCAGCAATCAGCCCCAGCATTTT. Its protein is CASRGGGISNQPQHF.

The V call is TRBV29-1, the J call TRBJ1-2; D is possibly TRBD1 (6 bases). Trimming left V 7 bases short and J 8 bases short, with 23 bases between. CDR3 length: 14 amino acids. Germline V CDR1 and CDR2: SQVTM, ANQGSEA. This CDR3 reads CSAETGQGSAGYTF. CDR3 nucleotides: TGCAGCGCGGAAACAGGGCAGGGGAGTGCGGGCTACACCTTC.

The rearrangement links TRBV2 to TRBJ1-1, with unresolved D. The CDR3 is 13 residues long. Looked up from germline, CDR1 is SNHLY and CDR2 is FYNNEI. With 6 bases removed from V and 1 base from J, the gap between germline ends came to 9 bases. CDR3 sequence: CASSPRENTEAFF. The CDR3, as DNA: TGTGCCAGCAGCCCAAGAGAGAACACTGAAGCTTTCTTT.